The 27 T cell receptor beta chains below all came from one sample that was sequenced in a study of post-analysis software for immune sequencing data. Antigen specificity for these receptors is unknown. The study's findings and limits: The study found TRBV5-6, TRBV5-1 and TRBV20-1 among about five TRBV segments more frequent in patients than controls.

Sequencing libraries made from TCR beta cDNA carried unique molecular identifiers. TCRdb independently ran MiXCR on the PCR reads; one entry per CDR3 protein. The table includes hundreds of thousands of distinct CDR3 sequences, over 35% detected once. Sequencing was performed on blood. These receptors originate from a girl between 10 and 17 years old with multiple sclerosis.

This clonotype has more than one count but fewer than ten. The genes are TRBV6-5 and TRBJ1-1; 9 bases are shared with TRBD1. The germline gives CDR1 MNHEY, CDR2 SVGAGI. This CDR3 region has 16 residues. The junction had 9 bases not matched to a gene; V was cut back by 2 bases and J by 5 bases. The CDR3 here is CASSYTLTGGITEAFF. The DNA for the CDR3 is TGTGCCAGCAGTTACACGCTGACAGGGGGAATAACTGAAGCTTTCTTT.

The rearrangement joins TRBV25-1 to TRBJ2-1; TRBD2 agrees at 7 bases. CDR3 length: 15 amino acids. The germline V gene has CDR1 MGHDK and CDR2 SYGVNS. V was pared by 5 bases and J by 4 bases, with 8 bases of the junction left unmatched. CDR3 in DNA: TGTGCCAGCAGTTCCGAGCGGGACCCGTACAATGAGCAGTTCTTC. It is translated as CASSSERDPYNEQFF. Looking up the rest from reference TRBV25-1 and TRBJ2-1 gives the full variable domain: EADIYQTPRYLVIGTGKKITLECSQTMGHDKMYWYQQDPGMELHLIHYSYGVNSTEKGDLSSESTVSRIRTEHFPLTLESARPSHTSQYLCASSSERDPYNEQFFGPGTRLTVL.

The CDR3 bases are TGTGCCTGGAGCGACATGCGCGAGCAGTACTTC. Encoded protein: CAWSDMREQYF. V usage is TRBV30 and J usage is TRBJ2-7; no firm D call. Deletions cut 3 bases from V and 6 bases from J, with 9 bases between. There are 11 residues in the CDR3. From germline, CDR1 is GTSNPN and CDR2 SVGIG (reference sequence).

This clonotype was observed a few times. The chain uses TRBV7-6 and TRBJ1-2; D call uncertain. The CDR3 runs to 16 residues. Trimming took off 1 base at V and 2 bases at J, with 14 bases between the two ends. Germline-derived CDR1 and CDR2 are SGHVS and FNYEAQ. The CDR3 nucleotides read TGTGCCAGCAGCTTAGGTGGTAGCCCGCAAAACTATGGCTACACCTTC. Protein product: CASSLGGSPQNYGYTF.

V is TRBV7-3 and J is TRBJ2-1; D gene uncertain. This CDR3 is 15 amino acids long. Per germline, CDR1 SGHTA and CDR2 FQGTGA. The V gene lost 2 bases and the J gene lost 3 bases, with 11 bases spanning the gap. CDR3: CASSLSGGVYNEQFF. CDR3 coding DNA: TGTGCCAGCAGCTTATCGGGCGGTGTCTACAATGAGCAGTTCTTC.

This sequence joins TRBV4-3 and TRBJ2-5, with D tentatively TRBD1 (6 bases). The CDR3 has 15 residues. The V end was cut by 2 bases, the J end by 5 bases, with 15 bases between. CDR1 and CDR2 from the germline V gene are LGHNA and YSLEER. CDR3 amino acids: CASSQNPTGGETQYF. The CDR3 bases are TGCGCCAGCAGCCAAAACCCGACAGGCGGGGAGACCCAGTACTTC.

This chain joins TRBV28 and TRBJ2-7, with 11 bases aligning to TRBD2. The CDR3 sequence is 16 residues long. J lost 7 bases, V lost 6 bases, and 14 bases had no gene match. Germline values: CDR1 MDHEN, CDR2 SYDVKM. CDR3 nucleotide sequence: TGTGCCAGCAGATCACTAAAACTAGCGGGAGAGGGGGAGCAGTACTTC. Its protein is CASRSLKLAGEGEQYF.

V and J are TRBV4-2 and TRBJ2-3; tentative D call: TRBD2 (5 bases). CDR3 length: 13 residues. CDR1 is LGHNA and CDR2 is YNFKEQ in the germline V gene. V dropped 4 bases and J dropped 12 bases, with 17 bases sitting between them. This CDR3 reads CASSPGRELAQYF. CDR3 sequence (DNA): TGTGCCAGCAGCCCCGGAAGGGAGCTTGCCCAGTATTTT.

The chain combines TRBV15 with TRBJ2-7, with a weak D call TRBD1 (6 bases). The CDR3 runs to 14 residues. Germline V gene sequence: CDR1 LNHNV, CDR2 YYDKDF (reference sequence). Trimming pared 0 bases from V and 6 bases from J, leaving 12 bases between. The CDR3 region has the DNA TGTGCCACCAGCAGAGACCCAGGGGCTGGCGAGCAGTACTTC. It translates to CATSRDPGAGEQYF.

The V and J genes are TRBV12-3 or TRBV12-4 and TRBJ2-4, with D perhaps TRBD1 (5 bases). This CDR3 has 14 amino acids. Trimming took 5 bases from V and 7 from J, leaving 15 bases between them. CDR3 nucleotides: TGTGCCAGCAGTCTGAGAGCAGGGCACAACATTCAGTACTTC. Its protein product is CASSLRAGHNIQYF.

This clonotype was detected only a few times. This sequence joins TRBV20-1 and TRBJ2-7, with D uncertain. Trimming shortened V by 0 bases and J by 9 bases, and 21 bases separated the two germline ends. CDR1 DFQATT and CDR2 SNEGSKA come from the germline V gene (reference sequence). CDR3 size: 15 residues. The CDR3 here is CSARDPNRPLLGQYF. CDR3 nucleotide sequence: TGCAGTGCTAGAGACCCCAATCGACCGCTCCTAGGGCAGTACTTC.

This rearrangement joins TRBV5-1 to TRBJ2-5; a weak D match, TRBD2 (6 bases). This CDR3 comprises 13 residues. Germline CDR1 is SGHRS and CDR2 is YFSETQ. Trimming cost V 6 bases and J 2 bases, with 11 bases left between them. CDR3 amino acids: CASTSGEQETQYF. For the CDR3, the DNA is TGCGCCAGCACCTCGGGAGAACAAGAGACCCAGTACTTC. Combining the CDR3 with reference TRBV5-1 and TRBJ2-5 gives the whole variable domain KAGVTQTPRYLIKTRGQQVTLSCSPISGHRSVSWYQQTPGQGLQFLFEYFSETQRNKGNFPGRFSGRQFSNSRSEMNVSTLELGDSALYLCASTSGEQETQYFGPGTRLLVL.

This clonotype was counted a few times. CDR3 nucleotide sequence: TGCAGCCCCAGGCTCCAAGAGACCCAGTACTTC. It codes for CSPRLQETQYF. V gene TRBV20-1 combines with J gene TRBJ2-5; D gene unclear. Looked up from germline, CDR1 is DFQATT and CDR2 is SNEGSKA (reference sequence). The CDR3 is 11 residues long.

The gene calls are TRBV11-2 and TRBJ2-7, with 11 bases lining up with TRBD1. Germline assignment: CDR1 SGHAT and CDR2 FQNNGV. Losses at the gene ends were 3 bases for V and 7 bases for J; bases not matched to a gene: 5. This CDR3 comprises 14 residues. Written as DNA, the CDR3 is TGTGCCAGCAGCTTGGGACAGGGGGTTAATGAGCAGTACTTC. Its protein is CASSLGQGVNEQYF.

This chain uses TRBV4-3 with TRBJ1-2; tentatively, D is TRBD1 (6 bases). Trimming shortened V by 0 bases and J by 4 bases, and 15 bases separated the two germline ends. The CDR3 contains 16 residues. Per germline, CDR1 LGHNA and CDR2 YSLEER. The chain's CDR3 is CASSQDSDSPGYGYTF. CDR3 nucleotide sequence: TGCGCCAGCAGCCAAGATTCGGACAGCCCTGGCTATGGCTACACCTTC.

There are a few counts of this clonotype. CDR3 in amino acids: CSVEGPGRSGTQYF. The CDR3 DNA follows: TGCAGCGTTGAAGGGCCTGGGCGTTCGGGGACCCAGTACTTC. The genes are TRBV29-1 and TRBJ2-5; no definite D call. Germline values: CDR1 SQVTM, CDR2 ANQGSEA. V was shortened by 1 base and J by 7 bases, with 16 bases between the two germline ends. The CDR3 runs to 14 residues.

The chain links TRBV6-6 to TRBJ2-1; TRBD2 matches at 8 bases. This CDR3 is built from 14 residues. V lost 4 bases, J lost 6 bases, and 5 bases stayed unmatched. The germline V gene encodes CDR1 MNHNY and CDR2 SVGAGI (reference sequence). CDR3 coding DNA: TGTGCCAGCAGTTCGGGACTAGACCCCAATGAGCAGTTCTTC. Translated, it gives CASSSGLDPNEQFF.

The chain uses TRBV12-3 or TRBV12-4 and TRBJ1-2, with a weak D call TRBD1 (6 bases). With 4 bases removed from V and 8 bases from J, the gap between germline ends came to 14 bases. The CDR3 is 13 amino acids. The CDR3 reads CASSSSGALGYTF. The CDR3 region has the DNA TGTGCCAGCAGTTCTTCAGGGGCTTTAGGCTACACCTTC.

There are a few counts of this clonotype. The rearrangement uses TRBV24-1 and TRBJ2-1; 8 nucleotides match TRBD2. The CDR3 spans 17 residues. V lost 8 bases and J lost 5; bases outside the gene matches: 16. Per the germline V gene, CDR1 is KGHDR and CDR2 is SFDVKD. CDR3 residues: CATIPTGGTITNNEQFF. The CDR3 nucleotides read TGTGCCACCATTCCAACGGGGGGGACAATAACAAACAATGAGCAGTTCTTC.

The table lists this clonotype with a few counts. The rearrangement links TRBV28 to TRBJ2-7; the match to TRBD1 covers 10 bases. V lost 5 bases, J lost 3 bases, and 7 bases stayed unmatched. CDR3 length: 15 amino acids. CDR1 is MDHEN and CDR2 is SYDVKM in the germline V gene. The CDR3 sequence: CASSQQRDRGYEQYF. CDR3 bases: TGTGCCAGCAGTCAGCAACGGGACAGGGGCTACGAGCAGTACTTC.

This clonotype was picked up one time. The CDR3 loop is CSAPGQPSTDTQYF. The DNA of the CDR3 is TGCAGTGCTCCCGGACAGCCAAGCACAGATACGCAGTATTTT. The chain recombines TRBV20-1 with TRBJ2-3; the D gene is possibly TRBD1 (6 bases). The germline V gene encodes CDR1 DFQATT and CDR2 SNEGSKA (reference sequence). Trimming shortened V by 5 bases and J by 0 bases, and 12 bases separated the two germline ends. The length of the CDR3 is 14 residues.

The rearrangement joins TRBV7-9 to TRBJ1-1, with D unclear. V was shortened by 5 bases and J by 0 bases, with 10 bases between the two germline ends. Germline CDR1 is SEHNR and CDR2 is FQNEAQ (reference sequence). The CDR3 is 14 residues long. DNA for the CDR3: TGTGCCAGCAGCAGAAGCGGGATGAACACTGAAGCTTTCTTT. This sequence encodes CASSRSGMNTEAFF.

V usage is TRBV4-3 and J usage is TRBJ2-5; D possibly uses TRBD1 or TRBD2 (6 bases each). The CDR3 consists of 15 residues. Between the trimmed V and J ends, which lost 0 bases and 2 bases, there was a span of 10 bases. Germline CDR1 LGHNA, CDR2 YSLEER. The CDR3 bases are TGCGCCAGCAGCCAAGATACAGGGACTCAAGAGACCCAGTACTTC. Its protein is CASSQDTGTQETQYF.

In this sample, this clonotype turned up a few times. The genes are TRBV28 and TRBJ2-7, with 7 bases aligning to TRBD1. Germline V gene data show CDR1 as MDHEN and CDR2 as SYDVKM. V was clipped by 5 bases and J by 6 bases; unmatched bases: 13. There are 15 residues in the CDR3. The CDR3 protein is CASSLPTGLAGEQYF. CDR3 nucleotide sequence: TGTGCCAGCAGTCTCCCGACAGGGTTGGCCGGCGAGCAGTACTTC. The full variable domain, in which reference TRBV28 and TRBJ2-7 provide the parts outside the CDR3, is DVKVTQSSRYLVKRTGEKVFLECVQDMDHENMFWYRQDPGLGLRLIYFSYDVKMKEKGDIPEGYSVSREKKERFSLILESASTNQTSMYLCASSLPTGLAGEQYFGPGTRLTVT.

This clonotype was counted a few times. The chain has TRBV7-9 and TRBJ1-2; unclear D gene. Deletions cut 2 bases from V and 1 base from J, with 8 bases between. Germline assignment: CDR1 SEHNR and CDR2 FQNEAQ (reference sequence). The CDR3 spans 14 residues. The CDR3 reads CASSLNTDNYGYTF. As DNA, the CDR3 is TGTGCCAGCAGCTTAAATACGGATAACTATGGCTACACCTTC.

A few counts support this clonotype. V is TRBV20-1 and J is TRBJ2-7, with 8 bases aligning to TRBD2. This CDR3 contains 14 residues. J gave up 1 base and V 3 bases, and 5 bases lay outside the gene matches. Germline CDR1 reads DFQATT; CDR2 reads SNEGSKA (reference sequence). The CDR3 spells CSASAGRGSYEQYF. CDR3 nucleotide sequence: TGCAGTGCTAGCGCCGGGAGGGGATCCTACGAGCAGTACTTC.

The gene calls are TRBV24-1 and TRBJ2-3; possible D gene TRBD1, 6 bases. The CDR3 has 16 residues. Looked up from germline, CDR1 is KGHDR and CDR2 is SFDVKD. Trimming pared 4 bases from V and 4 bases from J, leaving 17 bases between. The CDR3 DNA reads as TGTGCCACCAGTGACCACCCTGGGACAAATCCAGATACGCAGTATTTT. This gives the protein CATSDHPGTNPDTQYF.